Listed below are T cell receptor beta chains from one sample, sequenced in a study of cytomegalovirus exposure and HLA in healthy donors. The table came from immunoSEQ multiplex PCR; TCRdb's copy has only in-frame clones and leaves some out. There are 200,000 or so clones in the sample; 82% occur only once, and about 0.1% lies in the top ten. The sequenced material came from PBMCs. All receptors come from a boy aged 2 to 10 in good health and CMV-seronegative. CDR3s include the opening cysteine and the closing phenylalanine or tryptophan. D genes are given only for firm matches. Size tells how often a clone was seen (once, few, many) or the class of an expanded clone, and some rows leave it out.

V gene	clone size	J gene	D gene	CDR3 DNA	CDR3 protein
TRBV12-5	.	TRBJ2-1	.	TGTGCTAGTGGTCCCGACAGGATCAATGAGCAGTTCTTC	CASGPDRINEQFF
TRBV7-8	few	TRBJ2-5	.	TGTGCCAGCAGCTTAGCCCCGAGCATCCAGACCCAGTACTTC	CASSLAPSIQTQYF
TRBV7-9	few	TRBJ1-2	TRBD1	TGTGCCAGCAGCACAGGACAGGGGGCCCCATATGGCTACACCTTC	CASSTGQGAPYGYTF
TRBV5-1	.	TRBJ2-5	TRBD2	TGCGCCAGCAGCTTGGGCCTGGGCGGGGAGGGAGAGACCCAGTACTTC	CASSLGLGGEGETQYF
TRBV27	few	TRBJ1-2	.	TGTGCCAGCAGTTTATGGGGAGGCCCGGCCTTAAACTATGGCTACACCTTC	CASSLWGGPALNYGYTF
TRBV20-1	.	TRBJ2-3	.	TGCAGTGCCCAGATCACAGATACGCAGTATTTT	CSAQITDTQYF
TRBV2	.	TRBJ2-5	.	TGTGCCAGCAGTCTGAAGACGAGGCAGACCCAGTACTTC	CASSLKTRQTQYF
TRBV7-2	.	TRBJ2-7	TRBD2	TGTGCCAGCAGCTCACGGACTAGCGGGGCCGTCGAGCAGTACTTC	CASSSRTSGAVEQYF
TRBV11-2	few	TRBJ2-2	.	TGTGCCAGCAGCTTAGTGTCGGGTCGGGGGGAGCTGTTTTTT	CASSLVSGRGELFF
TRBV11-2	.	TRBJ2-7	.	TGTGCCAGCAGCTTACGGTACGGAGTTTCCTACGAGCAGTACTTC	CASSLRYGVSYEQYF
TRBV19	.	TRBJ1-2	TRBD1	TGTGTCAGTAGGGGACAGGGGAATGGCTACACCTTC	CVSRGQGNGYTF
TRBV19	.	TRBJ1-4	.	TGTGCCAGTAGTATTCGTAATGAAAAACTGTTTTTT	CASSIRNEKLFF
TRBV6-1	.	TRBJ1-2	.	TGTGCCAGCGGTGGAGTATATGGCTACACCTTC	CASGGVYGYTF
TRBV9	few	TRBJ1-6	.	TGTGCCAGCAGCGTCGAGGCAGGGAATTCACCCCTCCACTTT	CASSVEAGNSPLHF
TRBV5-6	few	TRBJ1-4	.	TGTGCCAGCAGCTTGTGGCTCGGGGGGAGGATTGAAAAACTGTTTTTT	CASSLWLGGRIEKLFF
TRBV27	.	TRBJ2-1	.	TGTGCCACCGTAAAGACAGGTTCCCCTCAAGAGCAGTTCTTC	CATVKTGSPQEQFF
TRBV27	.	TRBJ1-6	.	TGTGCCAGCAGTTTATCGAGCGGACAGTTCAATTCACCCCTCCACTTT	CASSLSSGQFNSPLHF
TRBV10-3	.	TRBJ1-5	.	TGTGCCATCAGTGAGTCGTATAGCAATCAGCCCCAGCATTTT	CAISESYSNQPQHF
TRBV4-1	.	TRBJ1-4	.	TGCGCCAGCAGCCAAGGGACGGGGGGGGAAAAACTGTTTTTT	CASSQGTGGEKLFF
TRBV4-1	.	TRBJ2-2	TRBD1	TGCGCCAGCAGCCAGGCTACAGGGGGTTTTAACACCGGGGAGCTGTTTTTT	CASSQATGGFNTGELFF
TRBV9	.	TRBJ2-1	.	TGTGCCAGCAGCGGCGCCGGGGATCCCAACTACAATGAGCAGTTCTTC	CASSGAGDPNYNEQFF
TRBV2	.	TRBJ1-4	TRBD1	TGTGCCAGCAGACGACAGGGGGCGCTGAGGGAGGGGGCCTCTAATGAAAAACTGTTTTTT	CASRRQGALREGASNEKLFF
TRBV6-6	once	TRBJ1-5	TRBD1	TGTGCCAGCAGTTGGACAGGCTTTGGCAATCAGCCCCAGCATTTT	CASSWTGFGNQPQHF
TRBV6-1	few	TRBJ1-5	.	TGTGCCAGCAGTGAGATTTCAGGTTATAGCAATCAGCCCCAGCATTTT	CASSEISGYSNQPQHF
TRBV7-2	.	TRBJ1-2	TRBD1	TGTGCCAGCAGCTTTCCAGGGGGCGTCTCTAACTATGGCTACACCTTC	CASSFPGGVSNYGYTF
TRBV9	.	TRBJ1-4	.	TGTGCCAGCAGCACCCGGGACCCGGAGGGCGAAAAACTGTTTTTT	CASSTRDPEGEKLFF
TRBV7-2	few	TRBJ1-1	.	TGTGCCAGCAGCTTCTCCAGGAACGGGAACACTGAAGCTTTCTTT	CASSFSRNGNTEAFF
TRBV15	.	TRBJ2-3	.	TGTGCCACGAGACTGGGAGCAGATACGCAGTATTTT	CATRLGADTQYF
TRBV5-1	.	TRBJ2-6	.	TGCGCCAGCAGCACGGCCCCTCATTTGGGGGCCAACGGCCTGACTTTC	CASSTAPHLGANGLTF